Sequencing of this T cell receptor (beta chain) was carried out in a study of blood T cell repertoires in COVID-19. Germline V gene data show CDR1 as MGHRA and CDR2 as YSYEKL. Deletions cut 1 base from V and 3 bases from J, with 13 bases between. The CDR3 runs 15 residues. Libraries were prepared by immunoSEQ multiplex PCR; TCRdb keeps only in-frame clonotypes and omits some of them. The sample holds some 160,000 clones, around 83% seen once. The rearrangement uses TRBV4-1 and TRBJ2-7; D is perhaps TRBD2 (6 bases). Sequencing was performed on peripheral blood. This TCR was recovered from a woman aged 70-85 years who had recovered from COVID-19. The CDR3 spells CASSQAVGGSYEQYF. CDR3 sequence (DNA): TGCGCCAGCAGCCAAGCTGTGGGAGGCAGCTACGAGCAGTACTTC.